This T cell receptor beta chain was captured in a study of T cells expressing NK-cell markers. Study observations and caveats: Researchers report these clonotypes also headed the CD3+CD56-NKG2C+ fraction in a few donors. Expanded NKG2C+ T cell clones were not confirmed as HCMV-specific.

The CDR3 consists of 13 residues. Per germline, CDR1 SQVTM and CDR2 ANQGSEA. In regard to this clonotype: Its antigen remains unknown.

TCRdb reprocessed the 5' RACE reads and reports one entry per CDR3 protein, with no DNA. Its table lists fewer than 550,000 distinct CDR3 sequences. V gene TRBV29-1 combines with J gene TRBJ2-3; TCRdb's D call of TRBD1 is untestable without DNA. Sequenced sample: blood T cells: a sorted CD56 or NKG2C T cell subset, CD4+ or CD8+ T cells, or bulk PBMC T cells (not recorded which). The TCR sequence derives from a woman aged 45-65 years in good health. The CDR3 spells CSVDGGGPDTQYF.